This is a list of T cell receptor beta chains from one sample in a study of cytomegalovirus exposure and HLA in healthy donors. Sequencing was performed with immunoSEQ multiplex PCR; in TCRdb, only in-frame clones are kept and a portion is missing. The sample lists about 80,000 clones, around 75% occurring once. Sequenced material: PBMCs. These receptors all come from a woman in her thirties or forties in good health and CMV-seronegative. CDR3s include the opening cysteine and the closing phenylalanine or tryptophan. D genes are given only for firm matches. Some rows have no size entry. The others give once, few or many, or a class for an expanded clone.

>NA|TRBJ2-2|TRBV7-9|once
TGTGCCAGCAGCCCCCCCTCCCGGTTTTCCGGGGAGCTGTTTTTT
CASSPPSRFSGELFF
>NA|TRBJ2-1|TRBV7-6|few
TGTGCCAGCAGCTTAAGCGTGAGCTCCTACAATGAGCAGTTCTTC
CASSLSVSSYNEQFF
>TRBD2|TRBJ2-3|TRBV6-1|once
TGTGCCAGCAGCGGGACTAGCGGGGGGAAGGAGTATTTT
CASSGTSGGKEYF
>NA|TRBJ2-2|TRBV9|NA
TGTGCCAGCAGTCGGCGGACACCGACCGAGGGGGACACCGGGGAGCTGTTTTTT
CASSRRTPTEGDTGELFF
>TRBD1|TRBJ1-2|TRBV5-1|few
TGCGCCAGCAGACTGGGGGGAGTTGGCAGGGGGAACTATGGCTACACCTTC
CASRLGGVGRGNYGYTF
>NA|TRBJ1-6|TRBV28|few
TGTGCCAGCAACCCTAGGGTGACAGGCAATAATTCACCCCTCCACTTT
CASNPRVTGNNSPLHF
>NA|TRBJ1-5|TRBV29-1|once
TGCAGCGGGGGGGACGGTAGGGAACAGCCCCAGCATTTT
CSGGDGREQPQHF
>NA|TRBJ1-2|TRBV9|once
TGTGCCAGCAGCGTAGGAGACAGGTTACATGGCTACACCTTC
CASSVGDRLHGYTF
>TRBD2|TRBJ2-7|TRBV9|NA
TGTGCCAGCAGCGTAGGTTTGACTAGCCCTACCTCCTACGAGCAGTACTTC
CASSVGLTSPTSYEQYF
>TRBD1|TRBJ2-7|TRBV19|NA
TGTGCCAGCAGCCTTACGGGACAGGGGGACGAGCAGTACTTC
CASSLTGQGDEQYF
>TRBD1|TRBJ2-7|TRBV7-9|NA
TGTGCCAGCAGCTTACCGAAACCGACAGGGGGCACGTACGAGCAGTACTTC
CASSLPKPTGGTYEQYF
>NA|TRBJ2-7|TRBV5-4|few
TGTGCCTCCCGGGGGTCAGGGGAGCAGTACTTC
CASRGSGEQYF
>NA|TRBJ2-2|TRBV5-8|few
TGTGCCAGCAGCTTCAGTTACGCGAACACCGGGGAGCTGTTTTTT
CASSFSYANTGELFF
>TRBD2|TRBJ2-3|TRBV7-2|NA
TGTGCCAGCAGCTCTGGACTAGCCGGAGATACGCAGTATTTT
CASSSGLAGDTQYF
>TRBD1|TRBJ1-1|TRBV5-8|once
TGTGCCAGCAGCTTGGGGTTGGTCCAGGGGGCATTAGGCACTGAAGCTTTCTTT
CASSLGLVQGALGTEAFF
>TRBD1|TRBJ2-7|TRBV28|many
TGTGCCAGCAGTTTACCAGGGGGCGACGAGCAGTACTTC
CASSLPGGDEQYF
>TRBD1|TRBJ2-5|TRBV2|NA
TGTGCCAGCCGGCCCGACAGGGGGCCCCAAGAGACCCAGTACTTC
CASRPDRGPQETQYF
>NA|TRBJ1-3|TRBV15|NA
TGTGCCACCAGCAGAGCCGACACACGCTCTGGAAACACCATATATTTT
CATSRADTRSGNTIYF